The 5 T cell receptor beta chains listed next were all sequenced from one sample in a study of PD-1 blockade in classical Hodgkin lymphoma. No patient escaped relapse after autologous stem cell transplantation, and brentuximab vedotin exposure varied. Produced via immunoSEQ multiplex PCR; TCRdb's table is partial and in-frame only. The profile shows under 70,000 clones, about two thirds of them singletons. The sample here was peripheral blood mononuclear cells (PBMCs), taken before the second cycle of nivolumab. These receptors originate from a human donor with classical Hodgkin lymphoma.

This clone has only a few counts. The CDR3 DNA follows: TGTGCCTGGAGTTCGAGGACAGGGACCTATGGCTACACCTTC. This codes for CAWSSRTGTYGYTF. This chain connects TRBV30 to TRBJ1-2; 8 bases are shared with TRBD1. J lost 4 bases, V lost 2 bases, and 6 bases had no gene match. The length of the CDR3 is 14 residues. The germline V gene encodes CDR1 GTSNPN and CDR2 SVGIG (reference sequence).

This chain connects TRBV28 to TRBJ2-2; D possibly corresponds to TRBD2 (6 bases). The length of the CDR3 is 13 residues. The V end lost 2 bases, the J end lost 9 bases, and 10 bases lay between the germline ends. The germline CDR1 and CDR2 sequences are MDHEN and SYDVKM. The CDR3 region has the DNA TGTGCCAGCAGTTTAGGGGGGACCAGGGAGCTGTTTTTT. Residues: CASSLGGTRELFF.

V usage is TRBV19 and J usage is TRBJ2-7; D is unresolved. The V end was cut by 3 bases, the J end by 2 bases, with 8 bases between. Germline-derived CDR1 and CDR2 are LNHDA and SQIVND (reference sequence). This CDR3 spans 13 amino acids. The CDR3 DNA is TGTGCCAGTAGTATTGGCGGCGCCTACGAGCAGTACTTC. It is translated as CASSIGGAYEQYF.

This clone was counted once. The V and J genes are TRBV12-5 and TRBJ1-3; D remains ambiguous. The germline V gene has CDR1 LGHNT and CDR2 FRNRAP. CDR3 length: 16 residues. V was trimmed by 3 bases and J by 3 bases, leaving 15 bases between them. CDR3 residues: CASGLSSDPFGNTIYF. DNA for the CDR3: TGTGCTAGTGGTTTATCCTCGGACCCTTTTGGAAACACCATATATTTT.

The rearrangement uses TRBV7-6 and TRBJ2-5; D remains unclear. This CDR3 has 12 amino acids. CDR1 and CDR2 from the germline V gene are SGHVS and FNYEAQ. V was cut by 1 base and J by 5 bases, with 5 bases left in between. DNA for the CDR3: TGTGCCAGCAGCTTAGGGCCCGAGACCCAGTACTTC. It yields the protein CASSLGPETQYF.